These 27 T cell receptor beta chains came from one sample sequenced in a study of identical twins. TCRdb reanalysed the 5' RACE reads using MiXCR and keeps one entry per CDR3 protein. Among over 500,000 distinct CDR3 sequences listed, 22% were seen once. This same sample was also part of a study on T cells expressing NK-cell markers.

Sequenced: CD4+ T cells sorted from blood. These receptors all stem from a woman between 18 and 29 years old in good health.

J is TRBJ1-5 and V is TRBV7-6; TRBD1 is a possible D gene (5 bases). CDR1 is SGHVS and CDR2 is FNYEAQ in the germline V gene. The germline V and J ends were trimmed by 8 bases and 6 bases, with 17 bases remaining between them. The CDR3 is made up of 14 amino acids. As DNA, the CDR3 is TGTGCCAGCTCCAGGGAGGTGTCTGGTCAGCCCCAGCATTTT. Its translation: CASSREVSGQPQHF.

This clonotype was counted only a few times. The rearrangement joins TRBV20-1 to TRBJ1-5; D remains ambiguous. The CDR3 loop spans 12 amino acids. V was clipped by 2 bases and J by 4 bases, with 6 bases between them. CDR1 DFQATT and CDR2 SNEGSKA come from the germline V gene (reference sequence). The CDR3 sequence is CSARRPNQPQHF. CDR3 DNA: TGCAGTGCTAGAAGACCTAATCAGCCCCAGCATTTT.

CDR3 protein: CASSDLPINTIYF. In nucleotides, the CDR3 is TGTGCCAGCAGTGATCTACCGATAAACACCATATATTTT. The chain combines TRBV25-1 with TRBJ1-3; D gene unclear. This CDR3 is 13 amino acids long. In germline, CDR1 is MGHDK, CDR2 SYGVNS. V was trimmed by 3 bases and J by 6 bases, leaving 9 bases between them. Combining the CDR3 with reference TRBV25-1 and TRBJ1-3 gives the whole variable domain EADIYQTPRYLVIGTGKKITLECSQTMGHDKMYWYQQDPGMELHLIHYSYGVNSTEKGDLSSESTVSRIRTEHFPLTLESARPSHTSQYLCASSDLPINTIYFGEGSWLTVV.

This clonotype was counted a few times. The CDR3 protein is CSARDRLGTQYF. For the CDR3, the DNA is TGCAGTGCTAGAGATCGGCTGGGTACTCAGTACTTC. The chain uses TRBV20-1 and TRBJ2-4; D remains unclear. The CDR3 length is 12 residues. The V end lost 0 bases, the J end lost 12 bases, and 12 bases lay between the germline ends. The germline V gene encodes CDR1 DFQATT and CDR2 SNEGSKA (reference sequence).

This clonotype came up a few times. The genes are TRBV11-2 and TRBJ2-4, with a weak D call TRBD2 (6 bases). Germline V gene sequence: CDR1 SGHAT, CDR2 FQNNGV. This CDR3 is built from 14 residues. The V end lost 1 base, the J end lost 5 bases, and 9 bases lay between the germline ends. The CDR3 DNA reads as TGTGCCAGCAGCTTAGTAGCGGTGGAAAACATTCAGTACTTC. This gives the protein CASSLVAVENIQYF.

This clonotype was found a few times. This chain joins TRBV6-1 and TRBJ1-2; the D is unclear. V lost 4 bases and J lost 2, with 11 bases in between. The CDR3 has 14 amino acids. Germline V gives CDR1 MNHNS, CDR2 SASEGT. In nucleotides, the CDR3 is TGTGCCAGCAGTGGGAACGGGCCAAACTATGGCTACACCTTC. Protein: CASSGNGPNYGYTF.

The rearrangement joins TRBV20-1 to TRBJ1-2; no reliable D call. This CDR3 comprises 11 residues. Germline V gene data show CDR1 as DFQATT and CDR2 as SNEGSKA (reference sequence). Trimming cost V 3 bases and J 6 bases, with 8 bases left between them. The CDR3 bases are TGCAGTGCTAGCGACAACGATGGCTACACCTTC. The encoded protein is CSASDNDGYTF.

This clonotype was seen more than once but under ten times. The chain is built from TRBV6-4 and TRBJ1-1; TRBD1 is a possible D gene (5 bases). CDR3 size: 15 residues. Germline lookup yields CDR1 MRHNA and CDR2 SNTAGT. V was cut by 6 bases and J by 2 bases, with 16 bases left in between. DNA for the CDR3: TGTGCCAGCAGAGCCGGGTTGGGACCAAACACTGAAGCTTTCTTT. Translated: CASRAGLGPNTEAFF.

A few counts support this clonotype. The chain joins TRBV20-1 to TRBJ1-2; D might be TRBD1 (6 bases). Germline V lookup: CDR1 DFQATT, CDR2 SNEGSKA (reference sequence). CDR3 length: 13 residues. The germline V and J ends were trimmed by 3 bases and 8 bases, with 16 bases remaining between them. This CDR3 is CSASPGQFGGYTF. The CDR3 DNA follows: TGCAGTGCTAGCCCCGGACAGTTCGGGGGCTACACCTTC.

This clonotype has just a few counts. The chain joins TRBV5-1 to TRBJ2-1; the D gene is possibly TRBD2 (6 bases). V was clipped by 2 bases and J by 3 bases, with 18 bases between them. Germline assignment: CDR1 SGHRS and CDR2 YFSETQ. The CDR3 is 17 residues long. The CDR3 nucleotides are TGCGCCAGCAGCTTAGGTTTAGGCGGGGTACTCTACAATGAGCAGTTCTTC. This sequence encodes CASSLGLGGVLYNEQFF.

This clonotype showed up just a few times. The J gene is TRBJ2-7, the V gene TRBV11-2; D may correspond to TRBD1 or TRBD2 (6 bases each). This CDR3 region has 16 residues. Looked up from germline, CDR1 is SGHAT and CDR2 is FQNNGV. Trimming took off 5 bases at V and 2 bases at J, with 19 bases between the two ends. The CDR3 DNA is TGTGCCAGCAGCCCCCTAGGGGGGTTTGACACCTACGAGCAGTACTTC. This codes for CASSPLGGFDTYEQYF.

This clonotype came up a few times. The chain recombines TRBV2 with TRBJ2-7, with D uncertain. CDR1 and CDR2 from the germline V gene are SNHLY and FYNNEI. The CDR3 totals 12 residues. Trimming left V 2 bases short and J 5 bases short, with 7 bases between. The CDR3 protein is CASSEWANEQYF. CDR3 sequence (DNA): TGTGCCAGCAGTGAATGGGCTAACGAGCAGTACTTC.

This clonotype was detected ten times or more. The chain joins TRBV15 to TRBJ1-2, with D unclear. The CDR3 runs 13 residues. V lost 3 bases and J lost 4, with 9 bases in between. CDR1 LNHNV and CDR2 YYDKDF come from the germline V gene (reference sequence). CDR3 sequence reads: CATSSSNAYGYTF. As DNA, the CDR3 is TGTGCCACCAGCAGTAGCAATGCCTATGGCTACACCTTC.

The chain uses TRBV12-3 or TRBV12-4 and TRBJ2-7; 9 bases are shared with TRBD1. CDR3 length: 14 residues. V lost 3 bases to trimming and J lost 7 bases; unmatched junction nucleotides: 7. This chain's CDR3 is CASSFGTGLQEQYF. The CDR3 region has the DNA TGTGCCAGCAGTTTTGGGACAGGGCTTCAAGAGCAGTACTTC.

This clonotype was seen more than once but under ten times. The V gene is TRBV20-1, the J gene TRBJ2-1; possible D gene TRBD1, 5 bases. CDR3 size: 14 residues. The germline CDR1 and CDR2 sequences are DFQATT and SNEGSKA (reference sequence). Trimming took 6 bases from V and 3 from J, leaving 15 bases between them. CDR3 DNA sequence: TGCAGTGCAAGGGGTTTGATAGGCTACAATGAGCAGTTCTTC. Translating gives CSARGLIGYNEQFF.

This clonotype was seen only a few times. Here the CDR3 reads CSARGVGINEQFF. In DNA form, the CDR3 reads TGCAGCGCCCGGGGGGTCGGGATAAATGAGCAGTTCTTC. V and J are TRBV29-1 and TRBJ2-1; 7 nucleotides agree with TRBD2. The germline gives CDR1 SQVTM, CDR2 ANQGSEA. The CDR3 consists of 13 residues. Losses at the gene ends were 7 bases for V and 7 bases for J; bases not matched to a gene: 10.

This clonotype was recorded many times. V and J are TRBV2 and TRBJ2-7; TRBD1 matches 7 bases. Trimming took 5 bases from V and 4 from J; bases not matched to a gene: 5. Germline V gives CDR1 SNHLY, CDR2 FYNNEI. The CDR3 loop spans 13 amino acids. The DNA of the CDR3 is TGTGCCAGCAGTTTCGGGACAGCATACGAGCAGTACTTC. Translated: CASSFGTAYEQYF.

There are a few counts of this clonotype. The CDR3 sequence is CSASQGAGTQYF. The CDR3 DNA follows: TGCAGTGCCTCGCAGGGAGCCGGGACCCAGTACTTC. This chain connects TRBV20-1 to TRBJ2-5; the D gene could be TRBD1 or TRBD2 (5 bases each). The V and J ends lost 6 bases and 7 bases respectively, with 15 bases between them. The CDR3 covers 12 residues. The V gene's germline CDR1 is DFQATT and CDR2 SNEGSKA (reference sequence).

The rearrangement links TRBV29-1 to TRBJ2-2; D call uncertain. Trimming pared 5 bases from V and 0 bases from J, leaving 7 bases between. This CDR3 is 13 amino acids long. Germline loops: CDR1 SQVTM, CDR2 ANQGSEA. The CDR3, as DNA: TGCAGCGTTCAGAAATCGAACACCGGGGAGCTGTTTTTT. Protein sequence: CSVQKSNTGELFF.

The chain carries TRBV2 and TRBJ2-7, with D unresolved. The CDR3 is made up of 13 amino acids. Germline V lookup: CDR1 SNHLY, CDR2 FYNNEI. V dropped 3 bases and J dropped 3 bases, with 9 bases sitting between them. CDR3 nucleotide sequence: TGTGCCAGCAGTGAGCGGAACGGCTACGAGCAGTACTTC. This gives the protein CASSERNGYEQYF.

The V and J genes are TRBV10-3 and TRBJ2-1; D may be TRBD2 (5 bases). Germline lookup yields CDR1 ENHRY and CDR2 SYGVKD. Trimming pared 2 bases from V and 4 bases from J, leaving 9 bases between. This CDR3 has 14 residues. The CDR3 sequence: CAISEGLNYNEQFF. CDR3 DNA sequence: TGTGCCATCAGTGAGGGACTTAATTACAATGAGCAGTTCTTC.

This clonotype has only a few counts. This chain connects TRBV6-2 or TRBV6-3 to TRBJ2-3; a weak D match, TRBD2 (5 bases). In germline, CDR1 is MNHEY, CDR2 SVGEGT. Trimming shortened V by 6 bases and J by 9 bases, and 13 bases separated the two germline ends. The CDR3 totals 12 residues. As DNA, the CDR3 is TGTGCCAGCAGCCCTCGGACTCACACGCAGTATTTT. Residues: CASSPRTHTQYF.

This chain links TRBV25-1 with TRBJ2-7, with TRBD2 matching over 8 bases. The J segment lost 0 bases and the V segment lost 5 bases, leaving 6 bases of the junction unmatched. Germline CDR1 is MGHDK and CDR2 is SYGVNS. This CDR3 is 15 amino acids long. The CDR3 here is CASSLAGMRSYEQYF. CDR3 nucleotide sequence: TGTGCCAGCAGTTTAGCGGGAATGCGCTCCTACGAGCAGTACTTC.

The chain is built from TRBV6-1 and TRBJ1-2; 10 bases are shared with TRBD1. CDR1 and CDR2 from the germline V gene are MNHNS and SASEGT. CDR3 length equals 14 residues. After removal of 6 bases from V and 6 bases from J, the junction contained 7 bases not matched to a gene. CDR3 sequence: CASRSAGTGDGYTF. In nucleotides, the CDR3 is TGTGCCAGCAGATCTGCAGGGACAGGGGATGGCTACACCTTC.

The CDR3 sequence is CASSRTATSSGANVLTF. CDR3 DNA: TGTGCCAGCAGCCGGACCGCTACTAGCTCTGGGGCCAACGTCCTGACTTTC. V gene TRBV7-3 combines with J gene TRBJ2-6; a possible D gene is TRBD2 (5 bases). Germline V lookup: CDR1 SGHTA, CDR2 FQGTGA. V lost 5 bases and J lost 0, with 14 bases in between. The CDR3 totals 17 residues.

The gene calls are TRBV12-3 or TRBV12-4 and TRBJ2-5; no firm D call. Between the trimmed V and J ends, which lost 2 bases and 0 bases, there was a span of 10 bases. The CDR3 has 15 residues. CDR3 bases: TGTGCCAGCAGTTTATACGGCGACAACCAAGAGACCCAGTACTTC. Its translation is CASSLYGDNQETQYF.

This sequence joins TRBV5-5 and TRBJ1-1; no clear D gene. Germline-derived CDR1 and CDR2 are SGHKS and YYEKEE (reference sequence). V was pared by 4 bases and J by 12 bases, with 19 bases between. The CDR3 totals 13 residues. CDR3 residues: CASSRSGWKGSFF. The CDR3 DNA is TGTGCCAGCAGCCGGAGCGGGTGGAAAGGATCTTTCTTT.